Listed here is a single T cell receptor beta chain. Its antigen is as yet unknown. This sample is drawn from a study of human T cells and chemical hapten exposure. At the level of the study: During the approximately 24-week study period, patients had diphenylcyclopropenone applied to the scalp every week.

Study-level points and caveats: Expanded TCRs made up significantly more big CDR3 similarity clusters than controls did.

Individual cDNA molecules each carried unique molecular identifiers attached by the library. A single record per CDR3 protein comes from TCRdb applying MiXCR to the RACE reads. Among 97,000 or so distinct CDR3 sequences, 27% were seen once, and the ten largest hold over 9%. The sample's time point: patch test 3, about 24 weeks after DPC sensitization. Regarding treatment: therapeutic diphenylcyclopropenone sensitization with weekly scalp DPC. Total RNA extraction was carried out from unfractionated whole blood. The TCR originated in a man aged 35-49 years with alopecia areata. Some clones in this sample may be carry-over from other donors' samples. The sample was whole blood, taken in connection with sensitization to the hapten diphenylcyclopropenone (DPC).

The CDR3 reads CASSLRTGSEETQYF. In nucleotides, the CDR3 is TGCGCCAGCAGCTTGAGGACAGGGAGTGAAGAGACCCAGTACTTC. This chain joins TRBV5-1 and TRBJ2-5, with 8 bases fitting TRBD1. V lost 1 base to trimming and J lost 3 bases; unmatched junction nucleotides: 5. Germline V gene data show CDR1 as SGHRS and CDR2 as YFSETQ. There are 15 residues in the CDR3.